The 27 T cell receptor beta chains presented below share a single source sample, sequenced in a study of cytomegalovirus exposure and HLA in healthy donors. Primers: 60 Vbeta forward and 13 Jbeta reverse. Sequenced by immunoSEQ multiplex PCR; TCRdb stores in-frame clones only, minus some. The sample holds 150,000 to 200,000 clones, 86% seen once. Sequenced input: PBMCs. The receptors shown here come from a woman between 18 and 29 years old in good health and CMV-seronegative.

This sequence joins TRBV28 and TRBJ2-1; D call uncertain. Germline V gene lookup returns CDR1 MDHEN and CDR2 SYDVKM. The CDR3 runs to 17 residues. Trimming stripped 5 bases from V and 0 bases from J, with 17 bases between. The CDR3 sequence: CASSPFAAVPSYNEQFF. Written as DNA, the CDR3 is TGTGCCAGCAGTCCCTTCGCGGCTGTCCCCTCCTACAATGAGCAGTTCTTC.

This clone was picked up one time. This chain connects TRBV30 to TRBJ2-1; 9 nucleotides agree with TRBD2. J lost 0 bases, V lost 6 bases, and 3 bases had no gene match. The CDR3 is 14 amino acids. Germline V gene data show CDR1 as GTSNPN and CDR2 as SVGIG (reference sequence). CDR3 coding DNA: TGTGCCTGTAGGCGGGAGGGCTCCTACAATGAGCAGTTCTTC. It is translated as CACRREGSYNEQFF.

Details on this clone: Within the sample, other DNA sequences also encode this same CDR3. The rearrangement links TRBV18 to TRBJ2-5; no firm D call. V lost 2 bases to trimming and J lost 3 bases, with 7 bases between them. Germline V gene lookup returns CDR1 KGHSH and CDR2 LQKENI. CDR3 length: 13 residues. CDR3: CASSPGLEETQYF. The CDR3 DNA sequence: TGTGCCAGCTCACCAGGTCTAGAAGAGACCCAGTACTTC.

The chain employs TRBV18 and TRBJ2-6; D unclear. CDR3 size: 17 residues. V was shortened by 2 bases and J by 0 bases, with 11 bases between the two germline ends. From germline, CDR1 is KGHSH and CDR2 LQKENI. The CDR3 protein is CASSPNPRPSGANVLTF. The CDR3, as DNA: TGTGCCAGCTCACCAAATCCGAGGCCCTCTGGGGCCAACGTCCTGACTTTC. Supplemented by reference TRBV18 and TRBJ2-6, the full variable domain reads NAGVMQNPRHLVRRRGQEARLRCSPMKGHSHVYWYRQLPEEGLKFMVYLQKENIIDESGMPKERFSAEFPKEGPSILRIQQVVRGDSAAYFCASSPNPRPSGANVLTFGAGSRLTVL.

The chain carries TRBV28 and TRBJ1-5; the D gene is possibly TRBD1 (6 bases). V was shortened by 4 bases and J by 4 bases, with 11 bases between the two germline ends. The CDR3 covers 14 residues. The V gene's germline CDR1 is MDHEN and CDR2 SYDVKM. The CDR3 spells CASSSLQGNQPQHF. CDR3 sequence (DNA): TGTGCCAGCAGTTCCCTCCAGGGGAATCAGCCCCAGCATTTT.

In DNA, the CDR3 is TGCGCCACTTTCCGGGGGGGCACTGAAGCTTTCTTT. Translated: CATFRGGTEAFF. The V gene is TRBV10-1, the J gene TRBJ1-1; the D gene is possibly TRBD1 (5 bases). Germline loops: CDR1 WNHNN, CDR2 SYGVQD (reference sequence). V gave up 10 bases and J gave up 4 bases, with 13 bases separating them. This CDR3 region has 12 residues.

This sequence joins TRBV5-1 and TRBJ2-5, with 11 bases aligning to TRBD2. Germline trimming cut 3 bases from V and 1 base from J; bases unmatched to any gene: 14. Germline V gene sequence: CDR1 SGHRS, CDR2 YFSETQ. This CDR3 spans 19 amino acids. CDR3: CASSWMGLAVQSPQETQYF. The CDR3 nucleotides are TGCGCCAGCAGCTGGATGGGACTAGCGGTCCAGAGTCCCCAAGAGACCCAGTACTTC.

This clone was seen a handful of times. This chain connects TRBV6-6 to TRBJ2-1; 7 nucleotides match TRBD2. This CDR3 is 15 amino acids long. V dropped 5 bases and J dropped 6; count of bases not matched to a gene: 10. Germline CDR1 reads MNHNY; CDR2 reads SVGAGI (reference sequence). The DNA of the CDR3 is TGTGCCAGCAGTCCCATAGCGGGCCTGACCAATGAGCAGTTCTTC. This encodes CASSPIAGLTNEQFF.

The V call is TRBV6-1, the J call TRBJ1-2; weak D call: TRBD1 (6 bases). The germline V gene has CDR1 MNHNS and CDR2 SASEGT. The V gene lost 4 bases and the J gene lost 5 bases, with 23 bases spanning the gap. The CDR3 spans 17 residues. Here the CDR3 reads CASSAETRDITFYGYTF. CDR3 bases: TGTGCCAGCAGTGCGGAAACTCGGGACATAACTTTTTATGGCTACACCTTC.

The gene calls are TRBV7-8 and TRBJ2-3; 16 bases match TRBD2. Per the germline V gene, CDR1 is SGHVS and CDR2 is FQNEAQ. The CDR3 runs 18 residues. With V trimmed by 1 base and J by 4 bases, 5 bases remained unmatched. The DNA for the CDR3 is TGTGCCAGCAGCTTAGTGGGGACTAGCGGGGGGGCCGCAGATACGCAGTATTTT. It encodes CASSLVGTSGGAADTQYF.

The CDR3 DNA is TGTGCCAGCAGCCAAACTCAAGAGACCCAGTACTTC. Protein product: CASSQTQETQYF. The chain couples TRBV6-6 to TRBJ2-5; D unclear. There are 12 residues in the CDR3. Germline CDR1 is MNHNY and CDR2 is SVGAGI (reference sequence). Trimming pared 6 bases from V and 2 bases from J, leaving 7 bases between.

The gene calls are TRBV5-1 and TRBJ1-1; TRBD1 is a possible D gene (5 bases). With 2 bases removed from V and 2 bases from J, the gap between germline ends came to 10 bases. In germline, CDR1 is SGHRS, CDR2 YFSETQ. This CDR3 has 14 amino acids. The CDR3 reads CASSLQAVNTEAFF. For the CDR3, the DNA is TGCGCCAGCAGCTTACAGGCTGTTAACACTGAAGCTTTCTTT.

This chain uses TRBV7-8 with TRBJ1-4; D unclear. The germline gives CDR1 SGHVS, CDR2 FQNEAQ. V lost 1 base to trimming and J lost 3 bases, with 9 bases between them. The CDR3 spans 15 residues. The CDR3 region has the DNA TGTGCCAGCAGCTTAGGGATCGGGGCTAATGAAAAACTGTTTTTT. As protein: CASSLGIGANEKLFF.

This chain joins TRBV27 and TRBJ1-2; D might be TRBD1 (5 bases). CDR1 and CDR2 (germline): MNHEY, SMNVEV (reference sequence). V was pared by 5 bases and J by 6 bases, with 16 bases between. This CDR3 comprises 14 residues. CDR3 DNA: TGTGCCAGCAGTCCCCGGAGGGGAGGAGATGGCTACACCTTC. It yields the protein CASSPRRGGDGYTF.

In DNA, the CDR3 is TGTGCCAGCTCACCAGCCCGGGACACAGGGTTGAGCACAGATACGCAGTATTTT. Protein: CASSPARDTGLSTDTQYF. The chain uses TRBV18 and TRBJ2-3, with D possibly matching TRBD1 (6 bases). There are 18 residues in the CDR3. Germline V gene lookup returns CDR1 KGHSH and CDR2 LQKENI. Trimming cost V 2 bases and J 0 bases, with 18 bases left between them.

J is TRBJ1-1 and V is TRBV18, with TRBD1 matching 7 bases. This CDR3 is built from 15 residues. The V and J ends lost 6 bases and 4 bases, in that order; junction bases with no gene match: 11. Germline assignment: CDR1 KGHSH and CDR2 LQKENI. The CDR3 sequence is CASSSGGQHLTEAFF. CDR3 DNA sequence: TGTGCCAGCTCTTCCGGGGGACAGCACCTCACTGAAGCTTTCTTT.

The V and J genes are TRBV7-3 and TRBJ1-1, with D possibly being TRBD1 (5 bases). This CDR3 comprises 15 residues. Germline lookup yields CDR1 SGHTA and CDR2 FQGTGA. Trimming took off 1 base at V and 4 bases at J, with 13 bases between the two ends. The CDR3 nucleotides read TGTGCCAGCAGCTTAATGGGGGGGGAGGCCACTGAAGCTTTCTTT. Translated: CASSLMGGEATEAFF.

This chain uses TRBV28 with TRBJ2-1; tentatively, D is TRBD2 (6 bases). The CDR3 runs to 15 residues. Trimming removed 6 bases at V and 6 bases at J, with 18 bases between. Germline CDR1 and CDR2: MDHEN and SYDVKM. CDR3 region: CASRRTGTFSNEQFF. In DNA, the CDR3 is TGTGCCAGCAGACGAACGGGGACTTTCAGCAATGAGCAGTTCTTC.

This clone was counted once. This rearrangement joins TRBV5-1 to TRBJ1-2; the D gene is possibly TRBD1 (6 bases). The CDR3 runs to 13 residues. V was pared by 4 bases and J by 2 bases, with 9 bases between. Germline CDR1 is SGHRS and CDR2 is YFSETQ. The CDR3 spells CASSPDSNYGYTF. The CDR3 DNA reads TGCGCCAGCAGCCCGGACAGCAACTATGGCTACACCTTC. Using reference TRBV5-1 and TRBJ1-2 for the parts outside the CDR3, the full variable domain is KAGVTQTPRYLIKTRGQQVTLSCSPISGHRSVSWYQQTPGQGLQFLFEYFSETQRNKGNFPGRFSGRQFSNSRSEMNVSTLELGDSALYLCASSPDSNYGYTFGSGTRLTVV.

The rearrangement uses TRBV28 and TRBJ2-7; 9 bases are a match to TRBD1. V lost 10 bases, J lost 3 bases, and 10 bases stayed unmatched. The CDR3 is 14 residues long. CDR1 and CDR2 from the germline V gene are MDHEN and SYDVKM. DNA of the CDR3: TGTGCCATCCGCCCGGGACAGGGAATCTACGAGCAGTACTTC. This translates into CAIRPGQGIYEQYF.

The chain carries TRBV5-1 and TRBJ2-1; TRBD2 agrees at 11 bases. In germline, CDR1 is SGHRS, CDR2 YFSETQ. The V segment lost 0 bases and the J segment 6 bases; nucleotides outside the gene matches: 8. CDR3 length: 17 residues. The CDR3 here is CASSLGGLAGGPNEQFF. The CDR3 nucleotides are TGCGCCAGCAGCTTGGGGGGTCTAGCGGGAGGCCCCAATGAGCAGTTCTTC.

This clone was observed a handful of times. The chain couples TRBV6-6 to TRBJ1-1; D might be TRBD1 (5 bases). This CDR3 contains 14 residues. CDR1 is MNHNY, CDR2 SVGAGI, per germline (reference sequence). The V end was cut by 1 base, the J end by 6 bases, with 12 bases between. The CDR3 protein is CASSYFGGGSEAFF. CDR3 sequence (DNA): TGTGCCAGCAGTTACTTCGGGGGAGGTTCTGAAGCTTTCTTT.

The genes are TRBV5-6 and TRBJ2-5, with 8 nucleotides matching TRBD2. Trimming cost V 5 bases and J 5 bases; bases outside gene matches: 20. From germline, CDR1 is SGHDT and CDR2 YYEEEE. The CDR3 spans 18 residues. The CDR3 sequence is CASSQLWKPGLVRETQYF. The CDR3 DNA reads as TGTGCCAGCAGTCAATTGTGGAAGCCGGGACTAGTGAGGGAGACCCAGTACTTC.

V gene TRBV27 combines with J gene TRBJ2-3; D is possibly TRBD1 (6 bases). V lost 7 bases and J lost 0, with 17 bases in between. Germline CDR1 and CDR2: MNHEY and SMNVEV (reference sequence). This CDR3 contains 16 residues. The CDR3 nucleotides read TGTGCCAGCAACCCCCTGACAGGAGGTAGCACAGATACGCAGTATTTT. Its translation: CASNPLTGGSTDTQYF.

This rearrangement joins TRBV6-5 to TRBJ2-1, with 9 bases matching TRBD2. V was pared by 6 bases and J by 2 bases, with 5 bases of the junction left unmatched. The CDR3 consists of 15 residues. Germline values: CDR1 MNHEY, CDR2 SVGAGI. This CDR3 is CASSFSGGPYNEQFF. The CDR3 DNA reads TGTGCCAGCAGCTTCAGCGGGGGGCCCTACAATGAGCAGTTCTTC.

The chain employs TRBV5-1 and TRBJ1-2, with D perhaps TRBD1 (6 bases). This CDR3 spans 15 amino acids. Deletions cut 3 bases from V and 6 bases from J, with 18 bases between. Germline lookup yields CDR1 SGHRS and CDR2 YFSETQ. The CDR3: CASSWRGGKVDGYTF. As DNA, the CDR3 is TGCGCCAGCAGCTGGAGGGGGGGAAAGGTCGATGGCTACACCTTC.

This chain joins TRBV6-1 and TRBJ2-1; D is possibly TRBD1 (6 bases). Looked up from germline, CDR1 is MNHNS and CDR2 is SASEGT. Trimming pared 4 bases from V and 3 bases from J, leaving 13 bases between. The CDR3 length is 15 residues. The CDR3 DNA follows: TGTGCCAGCAGTGGCCGACAGGAAGGCTACAATGAGCAGTTCTTC. Translating it yields CASSGRQEGYNEQFF.